These 22 T cell receptor beta chains originate from one sample sequenced in a study of blood T cell repertoires in COVID-19. TCRdb's copy holds only in-frame clones and misses some; the assay was immunoSEQ multiplex PCR. The data contain 350,000 to 450,000 clones, roughly 90% of them seen just once; the ten biggest clones take up about 0.86%. Input material: PBMCs or T cells enriched from blood (not recorded which). These receptors came from a woman aged 40 to 50 who had been exposed to COVID-19.

The chain carries TRBV29-1 and TRBJ1-1, with a possible D match to TRBD1 (5 bases). This CDR3 is built from 12 residues. With 6 bases removed from V and 0 bases from J, the gap between germline ends came to 8 bases. CDR1 and CDR2 (germline): SQVTM, ANQGSEA. Here the CDR3 reads CSVGHMNTEAFF. The CDR3 DNA sequence: TGCAGCGTCGGACATATGAACACTGAAGCTTTCTTT.

The chain recombines TRBV6-5 with TRBJ2-3; D might be TRBD2 (5 bases). V was cut by 4 bases and J by 3 bases, with 11 bases left in between. The CDR3 length is 14 residues. CDR1 is MNHEY and CDR2 is SVGAGI in the germline V gene. The DNA of the CDR3 is TGTGCCAGCAGTTCCCCAACTAGAACAGATACGCAGTATTTT. Its protein is CASSSPTRTDTQYF.

The chain carries TRBV19 and TRBJ1-1; a weak D match, TRBD1 (5 bases). This CDR3 is 16 amino acids long. V gave up 8 bases and J gave up 4 bases, with 23 bases separating them. Germline CDR1 reads LNHDA; CDR2 reads SQIVND (reference sequence). CDR3 protein: CASYPQVGRVGTEAFF. The CDR3 DNA reads as TGTGCCAGTTACCCACAGGTTGGAAGGGTAGGCACTGAAGCTTTCTTT.

The rearrangement links TRBV5-6 to TRBJ2-7; D is unclear. The CDR3 totals 11 residues. Germline-derived CDR1 and CDR2 are SGHDT and YYEEEE. Trimming pared 2 bases from V and 6 bases from J, leaving 6 bases between. The CDR3 loop reads CASSFQAEQYF. The CDR3 nucleotides are TGTGCCAGCAGCTTTCAGGCCGAGCAGTACTTC.

The rearrangement links TRBV5-4 to TRBJ2-1; D unclear. This CDR3 region has 14 residues. Trimming cost V 0 bases and J 7 bases, with 11 bases left between them. Germline V gene lookup returns CDR1 SGHNT and CDR2 YYREEE (reference sequence). CDR3 nucleotides: TGTGCCAGCAGCTTGGGGCATACAGAAAATGAGCAGTTCTTC. It translates to CASSLGHTENEQFF.

This clone appeared a few times. The chain combines TRBV6-5 with TRBJ1-4; D remains unclear. Trimming left V 2 bases short and J 7 bases short, with 11 bases between. The CDR3 has 14 residues. CDR1 is MNHEY, CDR2 SVGAGI, per germline. CDR3 in amino acids: CASSYEPRGEKLFF. The CDR3 DNA reads as TGTGCCAGCAGTTACGAGCCCCGGGGTGAAAAACTGTTTTTT.

This rearrangement joins TRBV20-1 to TRBJ1-1; tentative D call: TRBD1 (5 bases). The CDR3 sequence is 11 residues long. Trimming removed 6 bases from V and 7 bases from J, with 12 bases in between. The V gene's germline CDR1 is DFQATT and CDR2 SNEGSKA (reference sequence). The CDR3 DNA is TGCAGTGCAAAGACAGATTTTGAAGCTTTCTTT. Protein product: CSAKTDFEAFF.

The chain combines TRBV2 with TRBJ2-7; D is possibly TRBD1 (5 bases). Germline V gene data show CDR1 as SNHLY and CDR2 as FYNNEI. Trimming cost V 6 bases and J 7 bases, with 22 bases left between them. CDR3 length: 15 amino acids. The chain's CDR3 is CASRPGARAFREQYF. CDR3 DNA: TGTGCCAGCAGACCTGGGGCCAGGGCCTTCAGAGAGCAGTACTTC.

This clone was counted a single time. V gene TRBV9 combines with J gene TRBJ1-2, with 9 bases aligning to TRBD1. The trim removed 0 bases at V and 7 bases at J, leaving 4 bases unmatched. The germline gives CDR1 SGDLS, CDR2 YYNGEE. The CDR3 is 14 residues long. Here the CDR3 reads CASSVGTGVSGYTF. The CDR3 DNA sequence: TGTGCCAGCAGCGTAGGGACAGGGGTTAGTGGCTACACCTTC.

In this sample, this clone turned up once. The gene calls are TRBV9 and TRBJ2-1, with D perhaps TRBD2 (5 bases). Deletions cut 4 bases from V and 3 bases from J, with 8 bases between. Germline V lookup: CDR1 SGDLS, CDR2 YYNGEE. The CDR3 length is 13 residues. CDR3 amino acids: CASSWTGYNEQFF. CDR3 coding DNA: TGTGCCAGCAGCTGGACTGGCTACAATGAGCAGTTCTTC.

This chain links TRBV30 with TRBJ2-7; 10 nucleotides match TRBD1. The CDR3 is 14 residues long. The V gene end was trimmed by 2 bases and the J gene end by 1 base; junction bases not matched to a gene: 2. Germline CDR1 reads GTSNPN; CDR2 reads SVGIG (reference sequence). The CDR3, as DNA: TGTGCCTGGAGTAAGGGACAGGGGTCCTACGAGCAGTACTTC. Translated: CAWSKGQGSYEQYF.

The chain combines TRBV6-1 with TRBJ1-3, with D perhaps matching TRBD1 (5 bases). CDR3 size: 17 residues. CDR1 is MNHNS and CDR2 is SASEGT in the germline V gene. V was shortened by 2 bases and J by 0 bases, with 14 bases between the two germline ends. As DNA, the CDR3 is TGTGCCAGCAGTGAAATGATGGGGCGGATCTCTGGAAACACCATATATTTT. It specifies CASSEMMGRISGNTIYF.

The chain links TRBV12-5 to TRBJ2-7, with 7 nucleotides matching TRBD1. The junction had 7 bases not matched to a gene; V was cut back by 8 bases and J by 0 bases. Germline loops: CDR1 LGHNT, CDR2 FRNRAP. This CDR3 is 14 amino acids long. Here the CDR3 DNA reads TGTGCTAGTAAGGGCTGGACAGGCTCCTACGAGCAGTACTTC. It yields the protein CASKGWTGSYEQYF.

The CDR3 coding sequence is TGTGCCAGCAGTTATACTACAGGGGAGGTCCACACTGAAGCTTTCTTT. Protein: CASSYTTGEVHTEAFF. This rearrangement joins TRBV6-2 or TRBV6-3 to TRBJ1-1, with TRBD1 identical over 7 bases. V was pared by 3 bases and J by 3 bases, with 10 bases of the junction left unmatched. This CDR3 has 16 residues. Germline CDR1 MNHEY, CDR2 SVGEGT.

This chain uses TRBV5-1 with TRBJ2-7; 8 bases line up with TRBD1. CDR1 is SGHRS and CDR2 is YFSETQ in the germline V gene. The CDR3 sequence is 16 residues long. The trim removed 0 bases at V and 0 bases at J, leaving 5 bases unmatched. As DNA, the CDR3 is TGCGCCAGCAGCTTGGATTCAGGGGGCCTCTCCTACGAGCAGTACTTC. Translation gives CASSLDSGGLSYEQYF.

The chain has TRBV7-2 and TRBJ2-3; 7 bases map to TRBD1. With V trimmed by 4 bases and J by 4 bases, 2 bases remained unmatched. CDR1 and CDR2 (germline): SGHTA, FQGNSA. CDR3 length equals 13 residues. The CDR3 here is CASSSDRADTQYF. CDR3 coding DNA: TGTGCCAGCAGCTCCGACAGGGCAGATACGCAGTATTTT.

V usage is TRBV5-1 and J usage is TRBJ2-5, with 11 bases identical to TRBD2. The CDR3 runs to 16 residues. Looked up from germline, CDR1 is SGHRS and CDR2 is YFSETQ. Trimming removed 0 bases from V and 5 bases from J; junction bases left unmatched: 6. DNA of the CDR3: TGCGCCAGCAGCTTGGGCCCGGCTAGCGGGAGGGAGACCCAGTACTTC. Translated: CASSLGPASGRETQYF.

This chain links TRBV4-2 with TRBJ1-1; D is ambiguous. Germline V gene sequence: CDR1 LGHNA, CDR2 YNFKEQ. The CDR3 has 15 amino acids. V was cut by 0 bases and J by 0 bases, with 8 bases left in between. CDR3 protein: CASSQEARVNTEAFF. The CDR3 DNA sequence: TGTGCCAGCAGCCAAGAGGCCCGGGTGAACACTGAAGCTTTCTTT.

The rearrangement links TRBV3-1 (or the pseudogene TRBV3-2) to TRBJ1-4, with no clear D. V gave up 1 base and J gave up 0 bases, with 12 bases separating them. Germline V lookup: CDR1 LGHDT, CDR2 YNNKEL (reference sequence). The CDR3 has 17 residues. The CDR3 here is CASSQATTGATNEKLFF. Here the CDR3 DNA reads TGTGCCAGCAGCCAAGCTACGACCGGAGCAACTAATGAAAAACTGTTTTTT.

The V gene is TRBV28, the J gene TRBJ1-1; no clear D. V was cut by 5 bases and J by 11 bases, with 12 bases left in between. The CDR3 is 11 amino acids. Germline assignment: CDR1 MDHEN and CDR2 SYDVKM. The CDR3: CASSGEEMAFF. CDR3 nucleotide sequence: TGTGCCAGCAGTGGCGAGGAGATGGCTTTCTTT.

This chain joins TRBV5-1 and TRBJ1-4; D is unclear. V gave up 5 bases and J gave up 5 bases, with 16 bases separating them. Germline-derived CDR1 and CDR2 are SGHRS and YFSETQ. This CDR3 has 15 residues. In nucleotides, the CDR3 is TGCGCCAGCAGGATCCACGAACACGTCAATGAAAAACTGTTTTTT. Translation gives CASRIHEHVNEKLFF.

The CDR3 DNA reads as TGTGCCAGCAGTTTCCGACAGGACACTGAAGCTTTCTTT. It encodes CASSFRQDTEAFF. V is TRBV6-2 or TRBV6-3 and J is TRBJ1-1, with D perhaps matching TRBD1 (6 bases). The CDR3 sequence is 13 residues long. Looked up from germline, CDR1 is MNHEY and CDR2 is SVGEGT. Trimming stripped 4 bases from V and 3 bases from J, with 9 bases between.